This paragraph covers one T cell receptor (beta chain) sequence. This entry comes from a study of sequential checkpoint blockade in melanoma. Indicated treatment: randomized to nivolumab then ipilimumab (arm A) or the reverse (arm B). No patient had prior DNA-damaging chemotherapy. The junction had 11 bases not matched to a gene; V was cut back by 5 bases and J by 5 bases. This CDR3 is built from 16 residues. CDR1 and CDR2 (germline): MNHEY, SMNVEV (reference sequence). Repertoires were generated with immunoSEQ multiplex PCR, while TCRdb's copy carries only in-frame clones and drops some. The sample consists of about 40,000 clones, around 86% of them appearing once.

This sequence joins TRBV27 and TRBJ1-5, with TRBD1 matching over 8 bases. The specimen was CD8+ T cells sorted from blood (inferred from file names), collected from a patient given nivolumab and ipilimumab in sequence. The origin of this receptor is a human donor with melanoma. CDR3 DNA: TGTGCCAGCAGTCAGACCGGGACAGGCCCGGATCAGCCCCAGCATTTT. This codes for CASSQTGTGPDQPQHF.